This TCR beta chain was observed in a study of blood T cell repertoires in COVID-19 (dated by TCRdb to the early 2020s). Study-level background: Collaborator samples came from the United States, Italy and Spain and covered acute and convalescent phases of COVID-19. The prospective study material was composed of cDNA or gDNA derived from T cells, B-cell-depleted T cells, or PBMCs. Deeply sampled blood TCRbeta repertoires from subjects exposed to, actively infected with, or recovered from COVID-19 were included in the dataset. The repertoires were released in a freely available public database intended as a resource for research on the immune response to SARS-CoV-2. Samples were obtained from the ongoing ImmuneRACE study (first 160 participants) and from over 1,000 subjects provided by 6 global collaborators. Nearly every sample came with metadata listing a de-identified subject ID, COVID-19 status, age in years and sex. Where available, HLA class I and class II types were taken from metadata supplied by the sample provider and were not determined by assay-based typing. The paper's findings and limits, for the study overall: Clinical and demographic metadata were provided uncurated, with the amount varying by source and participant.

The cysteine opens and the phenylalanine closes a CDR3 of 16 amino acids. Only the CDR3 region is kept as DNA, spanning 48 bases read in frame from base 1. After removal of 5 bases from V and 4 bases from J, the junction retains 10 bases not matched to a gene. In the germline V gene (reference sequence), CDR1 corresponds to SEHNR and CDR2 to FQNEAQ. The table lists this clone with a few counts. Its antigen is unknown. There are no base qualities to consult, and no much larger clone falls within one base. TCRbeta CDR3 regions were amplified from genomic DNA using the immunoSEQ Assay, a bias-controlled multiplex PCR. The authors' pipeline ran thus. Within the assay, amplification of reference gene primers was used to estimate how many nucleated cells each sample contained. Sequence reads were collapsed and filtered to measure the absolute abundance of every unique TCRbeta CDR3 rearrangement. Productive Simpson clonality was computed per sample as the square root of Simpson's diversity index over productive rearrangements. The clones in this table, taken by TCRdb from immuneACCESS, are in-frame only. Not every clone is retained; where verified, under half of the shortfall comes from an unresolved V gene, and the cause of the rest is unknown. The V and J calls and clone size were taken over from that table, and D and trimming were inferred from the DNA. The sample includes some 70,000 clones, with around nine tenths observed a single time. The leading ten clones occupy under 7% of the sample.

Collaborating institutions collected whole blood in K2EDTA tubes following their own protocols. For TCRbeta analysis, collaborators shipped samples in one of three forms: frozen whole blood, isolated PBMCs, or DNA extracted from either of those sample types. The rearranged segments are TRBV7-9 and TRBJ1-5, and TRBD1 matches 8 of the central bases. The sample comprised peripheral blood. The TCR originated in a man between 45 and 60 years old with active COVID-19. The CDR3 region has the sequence CASSRSGQGPNQPQHF. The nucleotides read TGTGCCAGCAGCCGATCTGGACAGGGACCGAATCAGCCCCAGCATTTT.